This TCR beta chain was captured by sequencing in a study of cytomegalovirus exposure and HLA in healthy donors. Overall study: Of several hundred genotyped donors, roughly 80% clustered with self-reported Caucasian donors. The study, taken as a whole, reports: A few of the chains that were CMV-associated were confirmed in vitro to be specific for CMV antigens.

It was with 60 Vbeta and 13 Jbeta primers that the PCR ran. TCRdb's table, derived via immunoSEQ multiplex PCR, lists solely in-frame clones and lacks some. The profile covers approximately 53,000 clones, with 77% appearing a single time and 2.5% to 3% taken by the ten largest. CDR1 and CDR2 from the germline V gene are SGHRS and YFSETQ. The CDR3 is 12 amino acids. V gave up 0 bases and J gave up 4 bases, with 4 bases separating them. A few counts support this clone. Its antigen is still unknown. This sample also contains other DNA sequences that code for the same CDR3. The sequence came from a woman between 40 and 50 years old in good health and CMV-seropositive. What was sequenced was PBMCs. The V gene is TRBV5-1, the J gene TRBJ1-2; no clear D. The CDR3, as DNA: TGCGCCAGCAGCTTGGACAGCTATGGCTACACCTTC. It codes for CASSLDSYGYTF.